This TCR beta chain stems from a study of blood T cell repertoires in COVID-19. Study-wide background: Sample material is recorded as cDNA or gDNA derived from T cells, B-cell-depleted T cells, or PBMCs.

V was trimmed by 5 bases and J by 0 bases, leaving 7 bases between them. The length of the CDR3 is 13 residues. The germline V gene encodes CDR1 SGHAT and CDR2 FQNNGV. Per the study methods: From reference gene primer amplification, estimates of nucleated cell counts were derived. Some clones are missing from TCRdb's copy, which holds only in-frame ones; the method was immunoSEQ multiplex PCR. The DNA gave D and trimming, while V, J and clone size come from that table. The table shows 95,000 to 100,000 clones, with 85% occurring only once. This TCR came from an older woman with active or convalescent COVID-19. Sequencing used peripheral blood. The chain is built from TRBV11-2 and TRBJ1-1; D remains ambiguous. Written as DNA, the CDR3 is TGTGCCAGCAGCCAACAGATGAACACTGAAGCTTTCTTT. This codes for CASSQQMNTEAFF.